The 30 T cell receptor beta chains below come from one sample, sequenced in a study of T cell responses to AZD1222 COVID-19 vaccine. Assay used: immunoSEQ multiplex PCR; TCRdb lists only in-frame clones, some missing. The sample gives 100,000 to 120,000 clones, roughly nine tenths of which show up once; 1.6% is in the top ten. The sequences come from peripheral blood, collected on day 0 of AZD1222 vaccination. Receptors originate from an adult in good health.

This chain connects TRBV19 to TRBJ1-5; D is ambiguous. CDR1 is LNHDA and CDR2 is SQIVND in the germline V gene (reference sequence). There are 13 residues in the CDR3. V lost 6 bases and J 5 bases, leaving 11 bases between the germline ends. The chain's CDR3 is CASSQRLDQPQHF. CDR3 in DNA: TGTGCCAGTAGCCAGAGACTGGATCAGCCCCAGCATTTT.

The gene calls are TRBV6-5 and TRBJ1-2; 9 bases match TRBD1. This CDR3 is 12 amino acids long. Trimming took 6 bases from V and 5 from J; bases not matched to a gene: 1. Germline V lookup: CDR1 MNHEY, CDR2 SVGAGI. The CDR3 DNA follows: TGTGCCAGCAGCGGACAGGGGTATGGCTACACCTTC. This encodes CASSGQGYGYTF.

The J gene is TRBJ2-7, the V gene TRBV6-5; D may be TRBD1 (6 bases). Germline V lookup: CDR1 MNHEY, CDR2 SVGAGI. This CDR3 is built from 16 residues. V was trimmed by 0 bases and J by 1 base, leaving 13 bases between them. CDR3 nucleotide sequence: TGTGCCAGCAGTTACTCGTGGTCAGGGGAATCCTACGAGCAGTACTTC. Its protein is CASSYSWSGESYEQYF.

Comment on this clone: One junction end disagrees with the germline gene, perhaps due to a read error. The chain uses TRBV12-3 or TRBV12-4 and TRBJ2-3, with D perhaps TRBD2 (5 bases). The CDR3 runs to 12 residues. CDR3 nucleotides: TGTGCCAGCAGTCTAGCTACGGATACGCAGTATTTT. It yields the protein CASSLATDTQYF.

This clone has a single count. The V and J genes are TRBV18 and TRBJ2-5, with D possibly called TRBD1 or TRBD2 (6 bases each). This CDR3 is built from 13 residues. CDR1 KGHSH and CDR2 LQKENI come from the germline V gene. The V end was cut by 4 bases, the J end by 2 bases, with 8 bases between. CDR3 coding DNA: TGTGCCAGCTCACGAGGGGGGCAAGAGACCCAGTACTTC. This codes for CASSRGGQETQYF.

The rearrangement joins TRBV2 to TRBJ2-3; 7 bases line up with TRBD2. The germline CDR1 and CDR2 sequences are SNHLY and FYNNEI. The CDR3 consists of 13 residues. J lost 4 bases, V lost 6 bases, and 4 bases had no gene match. DNA for the CDR3: TGTGCCAGCAGGGGACGGGAGGCAGATACGCAGTATTTT. Its translation is CASRGREADTQYF.

This chain connects TRBV20-1 to TRBJ1-1; D is undetermined. Germline CDR1 reads DFQATT; CDR2 reads SNEGSKA (reference sequence). The CDR3 is made up of 11 amino acids. V was clipped by 0 bases and J by 5 bases, with 4 bases between them. The CDR3 bases are TGCAGTGCTAGAGATCGTACTGAAGCTTTCTTT. Encoded protein: CSARDRTEAFF.

The J gene is TRBJ1-4, the V gene TRBV5-6, with 9 bases that match TRBD1. Germline-derived CDR1 and CDR2 are SGHDT and YYEEEE. The CDR3 sequence is 16 residues long. Unmatched junction bases numbered 6, after V lost 6 bases and J lost 0 bases. CDR3 amino acids: CASTRRDRATNEKLFF. The DNA of the CDR3 is TGTGCCAGCACCCGCCGGGACAGGGCAACTAATGAAAAACTGTTTTTT.

V usage is TRBV27 and J usage is TRBJ2-7, with D uncertain. Germline lookup yields CDR1 MNHEY and CDR2 SMNVEV (reference sequence). This CDR3 contains 11 residues. Trimming cost V 2 bases and J 3 bases, with 2 bases left between them. The CDR3 spells CASSLGYEQYF. The CDR3 region has the DNA TGTGCCAGCAGTTTAGGCTACGAGCAGTACTTC.

V and J are TRBV7-9 and TRBJ1-3; D remains unclear. V lost 7 bases and J lost 0, with 7 bases in between. The germline gives CDR1 SEHNR, CDR2 FQNEAQ (reference sequence). This CDR3 spans 13 amino acids. DNA for the CDR3: TGTGCCAGCAACCCGAGCTCTGGAAACACCATATATTTT. Its protein is CASNPSSGNTIYF.

The gene calls are TRBV6-5 and TRBJ1-6; TRBD1 matches 7 bases. V was pared by 9 bases and J by 7 bases, with 3 bases of the junction left unmatched. The germline gives CDR1 MNHEY, CDR2 SVGAGI. The CDR3 runs to 12 residues. CDR3 coding DNA: TGTGCCAGTCGGGACAGAAATTCACCCCTCCACTTT. Protein: CASRDRNSPLHF.

This rearrangement joins TRBV12-3 or TRBV12-4 to TRBJ2-5; D is unclear. V lost 8 bases and J lost 5, with 12 bases in between. The CDR3 has 12 amino acids. The CDR3 coding sequence is TGTGCCAGCTCCCGAGTGGTGGAGACCCAGTACTTC. It is translated as CASSRVVETQYF.

V usage is TRBV19 and J usage is TRBJ2-7; weak D call: TRBD2 (5 bases). V gave up 3 bases and J gave up 4 bases, with 13 bases separating them. The CDR3 extends over 14 amino acids. Germline V gives CDR1 LNHDA, CDR2 SQIVND (reference sequence). The CDR3 DNA is TGTGCCAGTAGTATCGACGGGAATGGGTACGAGCAGTACTTC. Protein product: CASSIDGNGYEQYF. Full variable domain (remainder filled in from reference TRBV19 and TRBJ2-7): DGGITQSPKYLFRKEGQNVTLSCEQNLNHDAMYWYRQDPGQGLRLIYYSQIVNDFQKGDIAEGYSVSREKKESFPLTVTSAQKNPTAFYLCASSIDGNGYEQYFGPGTRLTVT.

This clone occurred a few times. This chain joins TRBV12-5 and TRBJ2-1; TRBD1 agrees at 10 bases. The J segment lost 3 bases and the V segment lost 6 bases, leaving 8 bases of the junction unmatched. The CDR3 covers 16 residues. From germline, CDR1 is LGHNT and CDR2 FRNRAP. The CDR3 here is CASGTVRTGGYNEQFF. DNA for the CDR3: TGTGCTAGTGGCACCGTCAGGACAGGGGGCTACAATGAGCAGTTCTTC.

This clone appeared a single time. The chain is built from TRBV6-5 and TRBJ1-2, with D tentatively TRBD1 (6 bases). CDR1 is MNHEY and CDR2 is SVGAGI in the germline V gene. V lost 5 bases and J lost 4, with 11 bases in between. The CDR3 runs 13 residues. The CDR3, as DNA: TGTGCCAGCAGTCCGGACAGACTCTATGGCTACACCTTC. As protein: CASSPDRLYGYTF.

This clone turned up a few times. The chain uses TRBV25-1 and TRBJ2-7; a possible D gene is TRBD1 (6 bases). The V gene lost 4 bases and the J gene lost 3 bases, with 19 bases spanning the gap. The germline CDR1 and CDR2 sequences are MGHDK and SYGVNS. This CDR3 contains 16 residues. This chain's CDR3 is CASSGDQGQHFYEQYF. The CDR3 nucleotides are TGTGCCAGCAGTGGGGACCAGGGACAACATTTCTACGAGCAGTACTTC.

V and J are TRBV19 and TRBJ1-1; tentatively, D is TRBD1 (5 bases). V dropped 5 bases and J dropped 3 bases, with 13 bases sitting between them. Germline lookup yields CDR1 LNHDA and CDR2 SQIVND (reference sequence). The CDR3 covers 14 residues. The CDR3 DNA reads as TGTGCCAGTAGTCCTTCCCTCAGGGACACTGAAGCTTTCTTT. This translates into CASSPSLRDTEAFF. Filled out from reference TRBV19 and TRBJ1-1, the complete variable domain reads DGGITQSPKYLFRKEGQNVTLSCEQNLNHDAMYWYRQDPGQGLRLIYYSQIVNDFQKGDIAEGYSVSREKKESFPLTVTSAQKNPTAFYLCASSPSLRDTEAFFGQGTRLTVV.

The chain couples TRBV4-1 to TRBJ1-1; TRBD1 is a possible D gene (5 bases). Trimming removed 3 bases from V and 5 bases from J, with 10 bases in between. This CDR3 has 13 amino acids. The germline V gene encodes CDR1 MGHRA and CDR2 YSYEKL. The CDR3, as DNA: TGCGCCAGCAGCCAGCAGGGTATAACTGAAGCTTTCTTT. This codes for CASSQQGITEAFF.

The V gene is TRBV7-6, the J gene TRBJ1-1; tentative D call: TRBD1 (6 bases). Trimming left V 1 base short and J 4 bases short, with 13 bases between. CDR1 SGHVS and CDR2 FNYEAQ come from the germline V gene. The CDR3 contains 15 residues. CDR3 in amino acids: CASSLGAGGPTEAFF. As DNA, the CDR3 is TGTGCCAGCAGCTTAGGGGCCGGGGGCCCCACTGAAGCTTTCTTT.

The chain uses TRBV7-7 and TRBJ2-3; D not certain. The V gene lost 5 bases and the J gene lost 6 bases, with 24 bases spanning the gap. This CDR3 comprises 17 residues. CDR1 is SSHAT, CDR2 FNYEAQ, per germline (reference sequence). The CDR3 coding sequence is TGTGCCAGCAGCCCAATAGGTGGATCCCAAGGTGGGGATACGCAGTATTTT. Residues: CASSPIGGSQGGDTQYF.

The V call is TRBV3-1 (or the pseudogene TRBV3-2), the J call TRBJ1-2; D is unclear. The length of the CDR3 is 12 residues. The V gene's germline CDR1 is LGHDT and CDR2 YNNKEL (reference sequence). V was clipped by 5 bases and J by 4 bases, with 8 bases between them. Written as DNA, the CDR3 is TGTGCCAGCAGCATGGCGCTCTATGGCTACACCTTC. Residues: CASSMALYGYTF.

V and J are TRBV27 and TRBJ1-5; 10 nucleotides align to TRBD1. The CDR3 sequence is 15 residues long. Losses at the gene ends were 5 bases for V and 4 bases for J; bases not matched to a gene: 5. CDR1 and CDR2 (germline): MNHEY, SMNVEV (reference sequence). CDR3 loop: CASSRQGQGNQPQHF. CDR3 DNA sequence: TGTGCCAGCAGTCGCCAGGGACAGGGGAATCAGCCCCAGCATTTT.

The rearrangement uses TRBV5-1 and TRBJ2-7; 9 positions agree with TRBD1. V lost 5 bases, J lost 5 bases, and 5 bases stayed unmatched. Germline V gene lookup returns CDR1 SGHRS and CDR2 YFSETQ. The CDR3 runs to 13 residues. For the CDR3, the DNA is TGCGCCAGCAGTCAACAGGGGGCAGACGAGCAGTACTTC. It specifies CASSQQGADEQYF.

The chain employs TRBV5-1 and TRBJ2-1, with D hard to call. The V gene's germline CDR1 is SGHRS and CDR2 YFSETQ. Trimming took off 0 bases at V and 10 bases at J, with 5 bases between the two ends. This CDR3 is 11 amino acids long. The CDR3 bases are TGCGCCAGCAGCTTGGACGAGGAGCAGTTCTTC. It codes for CASSLDEEQFF.

The chain links TRBV5-4 to TRBJ1-1, with 12 bases lining up with TRBD1. CDR1 and CDR2 from the germline V gene are SGHNT and YYREEE (reference sequence). J gave up 5 bases and V 0 bases, and 5 bases lay outside the gene matches. The CDR3 loop spans 16 amino acids. CDR3 bases: TGTGCCAGCAGCTTGGGGGACAGGGGGCGTAGGACTGAAGCTTTCTTT. It yields the protein CASSLGDRGRRTEAFF.

V is TRBV27 and J is TRBJ1-2; no reliable D call. Germline assignment: CDR1 MNHEY and CDR2 SMNVEV (reference sequence). CDR3 length equals 14 residues. V lost 7 bases, J lost 7 bases, and 19 bases lay in between. The CDR3 sequence is CASTENKGESGYTF. The CDR3 DNA reads TGTGCCAGCACCGAAAACAAGGGCGAAAGTGGCTACACCTTC.

The chain employs TRBV11-2 and TRBJ1-3, with no clear D. The germline V and J ends were trimmed by 5 bases and 0 bases, with 11 bases remaining between them. The CDR3 is 15 amino acids. Germline V CDR1 and CDR2: SGHAT, FQNNGV. CDR3 sequence (DNA): TGTGCCAGCAGCCCAGGACCGAACTCTGGAAACACCATATATTTT. As protein: CASSPGPNSGNTIYF. The whole variable domain, filled in from reference TRBV11-2 and TRBJ1-3, reads EAGVAQSPRYKIIEKRQSVAFWCNPISGHATLYWYQQILGQGPKLLIQFQNNGVVDDSQLPKDRFSAERLKGVDSTLKIQPAKLEDSAVYLCASSPGPNSGNTIYFGEGSWLTVV.

This chain joins TRBV2 and TRBJ2-7; D is undetermined. V shed 3 bases and J shed 2 bases, with 8 bases lying between them. The CDR3 spans 13 residues. CDR1 and CDR2 from the germline V gene are SNHLY and FYNNEI. The CDR3 sequence is CASSDPGTYEQYF. As DNA, the CDR3 is TGTGCCAGCAGTGATCCCGGCACCTACGAGCAGTACTTC.

This chain links TRBV19 with TRBJ2-2, with D unresolved. The CDR3 length is 14 residues. Germline-derived CDR1 and CDR2 are LNHDA and SQIVND (reference sequence). Trimming cost V 7 bases and J 0 bases, with 9 bases left between them. The CDR3 nucleotides are TGTGCCAGTACCTATTTCGCGAACACCGGGGAGCTGTTTTTT. This sequence encodes CASTYFANTGELFF.

The chain links TRBV4-1 to TRBJ1-2; no clear D gene. V was trimmed by 4 bases and J by 0 bases, leaving 12 bases between them. From germline, CDR1 is MGHRA and CDR2 YSYEKL. The length of the CDR3 is 15 residues. The CDR3 bases are TGCGCCAGCAGCCCTCTCTACATTGCTAACTATGGCTACACCTTC. It codes for CASSPLYIANYGYTF.